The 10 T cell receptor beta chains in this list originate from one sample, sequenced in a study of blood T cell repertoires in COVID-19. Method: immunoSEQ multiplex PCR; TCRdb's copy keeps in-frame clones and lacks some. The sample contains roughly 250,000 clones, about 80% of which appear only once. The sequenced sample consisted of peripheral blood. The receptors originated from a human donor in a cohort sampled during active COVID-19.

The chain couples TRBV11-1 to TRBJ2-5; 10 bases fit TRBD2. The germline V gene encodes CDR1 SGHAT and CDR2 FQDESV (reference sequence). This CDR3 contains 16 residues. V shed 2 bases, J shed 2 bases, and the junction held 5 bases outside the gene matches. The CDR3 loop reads CASSLTASGGQETQYF. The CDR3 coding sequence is TGTGCCAGCAGCTTAACGGCTAGCGGGGGTCAAGAGACCCAGTACTTC.

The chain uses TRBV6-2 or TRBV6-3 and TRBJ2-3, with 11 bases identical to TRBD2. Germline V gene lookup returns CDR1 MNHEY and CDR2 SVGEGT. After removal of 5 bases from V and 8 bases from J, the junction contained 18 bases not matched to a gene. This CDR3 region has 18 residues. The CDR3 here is CASSTPSRVAGGWGTQYF. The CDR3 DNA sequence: TGTGCCAGCAGTACCCCCTCGAGGGTAGCGGGGGGGTGGGGTACGCAGTATTTT.

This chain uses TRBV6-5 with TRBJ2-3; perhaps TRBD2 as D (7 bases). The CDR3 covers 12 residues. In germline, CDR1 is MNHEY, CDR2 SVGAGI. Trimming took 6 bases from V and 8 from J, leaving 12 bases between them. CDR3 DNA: TGTGCCAGCAGCCAAGGGGGGGGTACGCAGTATTTT. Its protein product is CASSQGGGTQYF.

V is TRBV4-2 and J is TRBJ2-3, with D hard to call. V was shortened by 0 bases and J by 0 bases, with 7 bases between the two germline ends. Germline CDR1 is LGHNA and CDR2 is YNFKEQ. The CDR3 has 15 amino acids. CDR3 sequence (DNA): TGTGCCAGCAGCCAAGAATCGAGCAGCACAGATACGCAGTATTTT. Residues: CASSQESSSTDTQYF.

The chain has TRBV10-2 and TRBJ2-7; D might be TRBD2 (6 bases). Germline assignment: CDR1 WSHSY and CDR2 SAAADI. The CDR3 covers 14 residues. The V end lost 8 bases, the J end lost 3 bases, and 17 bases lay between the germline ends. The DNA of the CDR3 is TGCGCCAGCGGTGGGGCGGGAAAGGGCTACGAGCAGTACTTC. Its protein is CASGGAGKGYEQYF.

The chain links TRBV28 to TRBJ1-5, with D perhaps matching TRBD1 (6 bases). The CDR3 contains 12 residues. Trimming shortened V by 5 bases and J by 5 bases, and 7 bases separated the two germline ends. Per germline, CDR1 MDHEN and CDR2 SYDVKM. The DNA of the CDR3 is TGTGCCAGCAGTGGGGGCCATCAGCCCCAGCATTTT. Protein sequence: CASSGGHQPQHF. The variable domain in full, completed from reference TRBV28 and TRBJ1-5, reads DVKVTQSSRYLVKRTGEKVFLECVQDMDHENMFWYRQDPGLGLRLIYFSYDVKMKEKGDIPEGYSVSREKKERFSLILESASTNQTSMYLCASSGGHQPQHFGDGTRLSIL.

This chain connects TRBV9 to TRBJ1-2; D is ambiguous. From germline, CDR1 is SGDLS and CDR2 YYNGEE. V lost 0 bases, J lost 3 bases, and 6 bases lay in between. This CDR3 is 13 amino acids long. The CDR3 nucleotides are TGTGCCAGCAGCGTAGGTACGGACTATGGCTACACCTTC. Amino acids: CASSVGTDYGYTF.

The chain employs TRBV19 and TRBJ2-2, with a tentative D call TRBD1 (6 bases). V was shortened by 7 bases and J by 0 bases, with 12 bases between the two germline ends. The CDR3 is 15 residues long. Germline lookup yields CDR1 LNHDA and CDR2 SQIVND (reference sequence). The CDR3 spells CASNPRGPNTGELFF. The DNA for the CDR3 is TGTGCCAGTAACCCCAGGGGACCGAACACCGGGGAGCTGTTTTTT.

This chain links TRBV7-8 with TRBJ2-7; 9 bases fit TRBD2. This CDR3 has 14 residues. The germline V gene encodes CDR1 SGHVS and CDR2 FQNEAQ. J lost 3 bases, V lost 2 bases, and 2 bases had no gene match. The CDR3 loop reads CASSLLAGDYEQYF. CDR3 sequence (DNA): TGTGCCAGCAGCTTATTAGCGGGAGACTACGAGCAGTACTTC.

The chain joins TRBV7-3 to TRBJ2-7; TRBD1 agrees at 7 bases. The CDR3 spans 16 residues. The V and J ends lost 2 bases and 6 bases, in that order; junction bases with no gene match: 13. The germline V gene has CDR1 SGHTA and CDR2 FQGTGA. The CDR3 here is CASSLGPPGGSFEQYF. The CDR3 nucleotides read TGTGCCAGCAGCTTAGGTCCCCCAGGGGGTAGTTTCGAGCAGTACTTC.